The TCR beta chain under discussion was sequenced for a study of human T cells and chemical hapten exposure. The table lists this clonotype with a few counts. Its antigen is unidentified. TCRdb reanalysed the RACE reads using MiXCR and keeps one entry per CDR3 protein. The sample includes about 110,000 distinct CDR3 sequences, 9.5% to 15% seen only once; the top ten take more than 1.5%. This CDR3 region has 17 residues. Trimming shortened V by 5 bases and J by 5 bases, and 22 bases separated the two germline ends. Germline V lookup: CDR1 SGHTA, CDR2 FQGNSA. Points from the study as a whole: DPC sensitization did not alter TCRs above 1 in 1000 frequency. Clustering by CDR3 similarity yielded significantly more large clusters from expanded TCRs than controls.

Time point defined: pre-sensitization, week 0. Regarding treatment: therapeutic diphenylcyclopropenone sensitization with weekly scalp DPC. It was unfractionated whole blood from which total RNA was extracted. The chain recombines TRBV7-2 with TRBJ2-1; D is tentatively TRBD1 or TRBD2 (6 bases each). This TCR came from a woman aged 50 to 65 with alopecia areata. Some clones in this sample may be carry-over from other donors' samples. Source: whole blood, taken in connection with sensitization to the hapten diphenylcyclopropenone (DPC). The CDR3 loop is CASSAGVGAGRDNEQFF. The CDR3 bases are TGTGCCAGCAGCGCAGGAGTGGGGGCGGGACGGGACAATGAGCAGTTCTTC.